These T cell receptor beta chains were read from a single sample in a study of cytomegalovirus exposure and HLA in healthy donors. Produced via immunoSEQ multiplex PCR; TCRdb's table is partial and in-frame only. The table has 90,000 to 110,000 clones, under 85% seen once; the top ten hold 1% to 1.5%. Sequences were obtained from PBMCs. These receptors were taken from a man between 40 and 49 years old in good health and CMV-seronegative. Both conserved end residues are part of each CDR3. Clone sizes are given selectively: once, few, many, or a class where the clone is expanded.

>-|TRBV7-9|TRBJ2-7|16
CASSPTETGTNYEQYF
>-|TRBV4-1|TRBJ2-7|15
CASSQAGGANYEQYF
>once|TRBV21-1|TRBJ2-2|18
CASSKVFRGAVDTGELFF
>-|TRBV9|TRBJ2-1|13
CASTRGLDNEQFF
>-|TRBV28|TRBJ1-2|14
CATVGLASNYGYTF
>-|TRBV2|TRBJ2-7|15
CASNIQGLATYEQYF
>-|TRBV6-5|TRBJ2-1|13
CASSYRLYNEQFF
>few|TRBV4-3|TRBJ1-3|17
CASSSHRGTSSGNTIYF
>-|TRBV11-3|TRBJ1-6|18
CASSSRTGVWGNNSPLHF
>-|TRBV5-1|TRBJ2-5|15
CASSLRTGREETQYF
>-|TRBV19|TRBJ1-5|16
CASSVDRAYSNQPQHF
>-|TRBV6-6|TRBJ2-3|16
CASSYTLRGGPDTQYF
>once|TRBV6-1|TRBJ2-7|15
CASSEGRGTDYEQYF
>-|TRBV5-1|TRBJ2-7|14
CASSLTGRSYEQYF
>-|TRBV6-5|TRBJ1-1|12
CASRLWTGRAFF
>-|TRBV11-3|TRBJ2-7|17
CASSPLNRGRLVYEQYF
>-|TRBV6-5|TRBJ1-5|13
CASSSGGRQPQHF
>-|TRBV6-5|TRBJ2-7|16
CASSYSPGTSVTEQYF
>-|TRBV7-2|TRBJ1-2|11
CASSLGGGYTF
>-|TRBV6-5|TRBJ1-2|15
CASSLGQTHARGYTF
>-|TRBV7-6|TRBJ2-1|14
CASSLIPRDNEQFF
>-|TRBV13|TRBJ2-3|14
CASSGTLAGDTQYF
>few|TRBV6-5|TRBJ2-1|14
CASSSSGVYNEQFF
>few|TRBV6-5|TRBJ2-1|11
CASAQGNEQFF
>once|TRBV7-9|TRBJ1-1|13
CSSSLALRTEAFF
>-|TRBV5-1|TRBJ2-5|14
CASSLVGGRETQYF
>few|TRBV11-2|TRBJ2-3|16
CASSPVGGSGTDTQYF
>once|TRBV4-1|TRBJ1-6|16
CASSQGTSSYNSPLHF
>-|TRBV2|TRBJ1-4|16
CASSVGFGHSNEKLFF
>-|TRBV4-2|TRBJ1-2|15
CASSQEVWEGYGYTF
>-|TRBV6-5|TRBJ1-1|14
CASSRTGYGTEAFF
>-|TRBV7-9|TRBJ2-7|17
CASSSTASTSGKGEQYF
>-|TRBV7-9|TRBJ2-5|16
CASRKTGASNQETQYF
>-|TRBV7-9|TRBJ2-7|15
CASSLHSSGAYEQYF
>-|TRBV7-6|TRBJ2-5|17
CASSLGGLAGGGETQYF
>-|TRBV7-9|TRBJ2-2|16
CASSLGLAANTGELFF
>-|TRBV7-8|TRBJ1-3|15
CASSSSGSGGNTIYF
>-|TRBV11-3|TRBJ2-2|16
CASSSRTGGITGELFF
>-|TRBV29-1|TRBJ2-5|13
CSVDSDYTETQYF
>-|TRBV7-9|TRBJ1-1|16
CASSTVVLGANTEAFF
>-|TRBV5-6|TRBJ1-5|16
CASSLASGYSNQPQHF
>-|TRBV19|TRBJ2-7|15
CASTRTSGGLYEQYF
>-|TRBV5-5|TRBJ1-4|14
CASSTRHGGEKLFF
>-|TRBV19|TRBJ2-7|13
CASSSGGPYEQYF
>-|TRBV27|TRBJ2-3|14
CASRPAGLSDTQYF
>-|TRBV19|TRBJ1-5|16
CASSIETGIMGQPQHF
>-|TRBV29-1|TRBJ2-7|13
CSVEIPPDTKQYF
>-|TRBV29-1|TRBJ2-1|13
CSVDGGSAIEQFF
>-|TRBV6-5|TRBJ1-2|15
CASSRGQGMSYGYTF
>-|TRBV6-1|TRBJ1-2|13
CASTGGGGYGYTF
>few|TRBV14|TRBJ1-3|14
CASSQDRRSGTIYF
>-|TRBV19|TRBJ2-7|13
CASTGQNTYEQYF
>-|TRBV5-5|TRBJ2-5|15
CASSGVAERQETQYF
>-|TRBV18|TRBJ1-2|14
CASSLAGDNYGYTF